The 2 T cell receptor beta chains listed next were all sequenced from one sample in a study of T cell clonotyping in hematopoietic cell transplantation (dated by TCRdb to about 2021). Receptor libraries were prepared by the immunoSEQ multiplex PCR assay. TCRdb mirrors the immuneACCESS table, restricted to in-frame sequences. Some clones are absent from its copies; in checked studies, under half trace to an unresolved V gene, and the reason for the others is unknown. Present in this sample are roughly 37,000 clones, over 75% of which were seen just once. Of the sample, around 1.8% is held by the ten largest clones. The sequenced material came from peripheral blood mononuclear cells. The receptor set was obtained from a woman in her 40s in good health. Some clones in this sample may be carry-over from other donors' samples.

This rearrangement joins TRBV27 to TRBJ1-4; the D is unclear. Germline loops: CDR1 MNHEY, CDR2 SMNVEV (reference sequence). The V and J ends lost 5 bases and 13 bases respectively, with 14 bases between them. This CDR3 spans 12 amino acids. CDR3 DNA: TGTGCCAGCAGTCCGGACGGGTCCAGACTGTTTTTT. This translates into CASSPDGSRLFF.

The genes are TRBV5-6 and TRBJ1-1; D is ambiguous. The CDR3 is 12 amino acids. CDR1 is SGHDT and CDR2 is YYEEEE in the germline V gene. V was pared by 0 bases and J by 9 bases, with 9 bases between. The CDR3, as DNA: TGTGCCAGCAGCTTGGTGGAGGCCCAAGCTTTCTTT. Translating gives CASSLVEAQAFF.